One sample yielded the 27 T cell receptor beta chains listed below, sequenced in a study of technical replicates of blood from a few donors. Clones were read by immunoSEQ multiplex PCR, and TCRdb kept only the in-frame ones, dropping some. The sample lists about 97,000 clones; over 85% were seen once. The specimen was T cells isolated from PBMCs. These receptors were collected from a human donor in good health.

The chain is built from TRBV5-6 and TRBJ2-2; D may be TRBD2 (5 bases). Between the trimmed V and J ends, which lost 4 bases and 4 bases, there was a span of 14 bases. Germline loops: CDR1 SGHDT, CDR2 YYEEEE. CDR3 length: 15 amino acids. CDR3 sequence: CASSPDWGVTGELFF. CDR3 DNA sequence: TGTGCCAGCAGCCCTGATTGGGGAGTCACCGGGGAGCTGTTTTTT.

V and J are TRBV6-1 and TRBJ2-1; no clear D. Germline assignment: CDR1 MNHNS and CDR2 SASEGT. CDR3 size: 14 residues. The ends were cut back, 10 bases at V and 1 base at J, with 14 bases in the middle. The CDR3 DNA follows: TGTGCCACCTATCCCGGCAGGTCCTACAATGAGCAGTTCTTC. Translating it yields CATYPGRSYNEQFF.

V gene TRBV28 combines with J gene TRBJ2-5, with D possibly being TRBD1 (5 bases). This CDR3 is built from 13 residues. V dropped 2 bases and J dropped 4 bases, with 8 bases sitting between them. Germline CDR1 reads MDHEN; CDR2 reads SYDVKM. CDR3 nucleotides: TGTGCCAGCAGTTTAGGCCAGGGAGAGACCCAGTACTTC. This encodes CASSLGQGETQYF.

V and J are TRBV11-1 and TRBJ1-1; D is uncertain. The CDR3 sequence is 15 residues long. V gave up 1 base and J gave up 5 bases, with 14 bases separating them. Per germline, CDR1 SGHAT and CDR2 FQDESV (reference sequence). The CDR3 DNA reads TGTGCCAGCAGCTTAGGAGCGGGAGTAAGGACTGAAGCTTTCTTT. Protein sequence: CASSLGAGVRTEAFF.

This chain connects TRBV6-6 to TRBJ2-3; D is uncertain. The CDR3 is 13 amino acids. CDR1 MNHNY and CDR2 SVGAGI come from the germline V gene (reference sequence). Trimming removed 0 bases at V and 10 bases at J, with 11 bases between. This chain's CDR3 is CASSYSIGGPQYF. Written as DNA, the CDR3 is TGTGCCAGCAGTTACTCGATCGGCGGTCCGCAGTATTTT.

The V call is TRBV6-5, the J call TRBJ1-2, with D uncertain. V was pared by 6 bases and J by 4 bases, with 12 bases between. The CDR3 sequence is 13 residues long. CDR1 MNHEY and CDR2 SVGAGI come from the germline V gene. The CDR3 DNA is TGTGCCAGCAGATACGCAGGTGGCTATGGCTACACCTTC. Its translation: CASRYAGGYGYTF.

The chain recombines TRBV6-1 with TRBJ1-2; D possibly corresponds to TRBD1 (6 bases). CDR3 length: 15 amino acids. CDR1 is MNHNS, CDR2 SASEGT, per germline. The V end was cut by 2 bases, the J end by 4 bases, with 14 bases between. The CDR3 nucleotides are TGTGCCAGCAGTGAACGTAGAGGGGGAAGCTATGGCTACACCTTC. As protein: CASSERRGGSYGYTF.

The CDR3 is CASSSKPGGHLGSYEQYF. CDR3 DNA sequence: TGTGCCAGCAGTAGCAAACCAGGGGGCCATTTGGGCTCCTACGAGCAGTACTTC. This rearrangement joins TRBV27 to TRBJ2-7, with TRBD1 identical over 8 bases. Germline V gene sequence: CDR1 MNHEY, CDR2 SMNVEV (reference sequence). J lost 0 bases, V lost 5 bases, and 15 bases had no gene match. The CDR3 loop spans 18 amino acids.

The gene calls are TRBV1 and TRBJ1-4; TRBD1 was called by the table and not checked on the DNA. TRBV1 is designated a pseudogene. This CDR3 spans 14 amino acids. CDR3 residues: CTSSQQGSGEKLFF. CDR3 sequence (DNA): TGCACCAGCAGCCAACAGGGGTCGGGGGAAAAACTGTTTTTT.

Note on this clone: The sample carries other DNA sequences with the same CDR3. This sequence joins TRBV5-1 and TRBJ2-7; D may be TRBD2 (6 bases). Trimming removed 0 bases from V and 4 bases from J, with 8 bases in between. This CDR3 has 13 residues. Germline V gives CDR1 SGHRS, CDR2 YFSETQ. Written as DNA, the CDR3 is TGCGCCAGCAGCTTGGTCGGAGGGTACGAGCAGTACTTC. Amino acids: CASSLVGGYEQYF.

The chain uses TRBV9 and TRBJ2-3, with a possible D match to TRBD2 (5 bases). CDR1 is SGDLS, CDR2 YYNGEE, per germline. Trimming took off 4 bases at V and 4 bases at J, with 13 bases between the two ends. This CDR3 is built from 14 residues. The CDR3, as DNA: TGTGCCAGCAGCCGGAATCTAGCCGCAGATACGCAGTATTTT. As protein: CASSRNLAADTQYF.

The chain uses TRBV10-1 and TRBJ2-5; D might be TRBD1 (5 bases). In germline, CDR1 is WNHNN, CDR2 SYGVQD (reference sequence). CDR3 length: 16 residues. The V and J ends lost 0 bases and 1 base respectively, with 12 bases between them. CDR3: CASSESREAFQETQYF. As DNA, the CDR3 is TGCGCCAGCAGTGAGTCCAGGGAAGCTTTCCAAGAGACCCAGTACTTC.

The chain uses TRBV6-6 and TRBJ2-7, with TRBD1 matching over 7 bases. V shed 4 bases, J shed 3 bases, and the junction held 3 bases outside the gene matches. Germline lookup yields CDR1 MNHNY and CDR2 SVGAGI (reference sequence). This CDR3 contains 13 residues. The CDR3 sequence: CASSLPGGYEQYF. The CDR3 nucleotides read TGTGCCAGCAGTTTACCAGGGGGCTACGAGCAGTACTTC.

The V gene is TRBV21-1, the J gene TRBJ1-2. TRBV21-1 corresponds to a pseudogene. The CDR3 sequence is 16 residues long. The CDR3 sequence: CASSKRRGGSFYGYTF. In DNA form, the CDR3 reads TGTGCCAGCAGCAAAAGGCGGGGGGGATCGTTCTATGGCTACACCTTC.

This CDR3 is CASKEGEREKLFF. The CDR3 coding sequence is TGCGCCAGCAAGGAGGGAGAACGTGAAAAACTGTTTTTT. The chain links TRBV5-1 to TRBJ1-4; D gene uncertain. V was shortened by 6 bases and J by 7 bases, with 13 bases between the two germline ends. The CDR3 spans 13 residues. Germline-derived CDR1 and CDR2 are SGHRS and YFSETQ. The whole variable domain, filled in from reference TRBV5-1 and TRBJ1-4, reads KAGVTQTPRYLIKTRGQQVTLSCSPISGHRSVSWYQQTPGQGLQFLFEYFSETQRNKGNFPGRFSGRQFSNSRSEMNVSTLELGDSALYLCASKEGEREKLFFGSGTQLSVL.

The CDR3 is CASSYSAGERLEKLFF. CDR3 DNA sequence: TGTGCCAGCAGTTACTCGGCGGGGGAGAGGTTAGAAAAACTGTTTTTT. The chain combines TRBV6-5 with TRBJ1-4, with a possible D match to TRBD1 (5 bases). Deletions cut 0 bases from V and 8 bases from J, with 16 bases between. The germline CDR1 and CDR2 sequences are MNHEY and SVGAGI. This CDR3 comprises 16 residues.

The chain has TRBV19 and TRBJ1-2; D remains unclear. V gave up 4 bases and J gave up 4 bases, with 4 bases separating them. This CDR3 region has 11 residues. Germline values: CDR1 LNHDA, CDR2 SQIVND (reference sequence). DNA of the CDR3: TGTGCCAGTAGTAACAGCTATGGCTACACCTTC. Translating it yields CASSNSYGYTF. Full variable domain (remainder filled in from reference TRBV19 and TRBJ1-2): DGGITQSPKYLFRKEGQNVTLSCEQNLNHDAMYWYRQDPGQGLRLIYYSQIVNDFQKGDIAEGYSVSREKKESFPLTVTSAQKNPTAFYLCASSNSYGYTFGSGTRLTVV.

V usage is TRBV27 and J usage is TRBJ2-1; 13 positions agree with TRBD2. The CDR3 covers 15 residues. The ends lost 2 bases at V and 8 bases at J; junction bases unmatched: 3. The germline V gene encodes CDR1 MNHEY and CDR2 SMNVEV (reference sequence). The CDR3 DNA sequence: TGTGCCAGCAGTTTAGGACTAGCGGGAGCCCATGAGCAGTTCTTC. Protein: CASSLGLAGAHEQFF.

The chain has TRBV28 and TRBJ2-7, with TRBD2 identical over 7 bases. This CDR3 region has 14 residues. V shed 2 bases, J shed 2 bases, and the junction held 3 bases outside the gene matches. Germline V gives CDR1 MDHEN, CDR2 SYDVKM. The CDR3: CASSLEGGPYEQYF. The DNA for the CDR3 is TGTGCCAGCAGTTTAGAGGGAGGGCCCTACGAGCAGTACTTC.

The chain joins TRBV5-6 to TRBJ1-2; a possible D gene is TRBD1 (6 bases). The CDR3 contains 13 residues. CDR1 SGHDT and CDR2 YYEEEE come from the germline V gene. V was shortened by 1 base and J by 8 bases, with 12 bases between the two germline ends. The CDR3 is CASSLLAGEGYTF. Here the CDR3 DNA reads TGTGCCAGCAGCTTGCTAGCAGGGGAAGGCTACACCTTC.

This sequence joins TRBV11-2 and TRBJ2-1; 12 bases match TRBD2. This CDR3 has 20 residues. The junction had 9 bases not matched to a gene; V was cut back by 0 bases and J by 0 bases. Germline values: CDR1 SGHAT, CDR2 FQNNGV. This chain's CDR3 is CASSLESLAGGPRSYNEQFF. CDR3 bases: TGTGCCAGCAGCTTAGAAAGCCTAGCGGGAGGGCCCCGCTCCTACAATGAGCAGTTCTTC. The full variable domain, with the rest looked up from reference TRBV11-2 and TRBJ2-1, is EAGVAQSPRYKIIEKRQSVAFWCNPISGHATLYWYQQILGQGPKLLIQFQNNGVVDDSQLPKDRFSAERLKGVDSTLKIQPAKLEDSAVYLCASSLESLAGGPRSYNEQFFGPGTRLTVL.

This clone was seen only a few times. J is TRBJ1-1 and V is TRBV5-3, with a tentative D call TRBD1 (5 bases). TRBV5-3 is labeled an ORF, and its function is uncertain. V dropped 1 base and J dropped 8 bases, with 9 bases sitting between them. The CDR3 runs to 12 residues. CDR3 nucleotide sequence: TGTGCCAGAAGCTTGAGCGGGGGAGAAGCTTTCTTT. This translates into CARSLSGGEAFF.

The V gene is TRBV6-6, the J gene TRBJ2-7; TRBD2 aligns across 8 bases. The germline V gene has CDR1 MNHNY and CDR2 SVGAGI (reference sequence). Trimming at V came to 6 bases and at J to 1 base, leaving 5 bases not matched to a gene. The CDR3 is made up of 14 amino acids. The CDR3 is CASRAGLDSYEQYF. The CDR3 nucleotides read TGTGCCAGCAGGGCGGGACTAGATTCCTACGAGCAGTACTTC.

The CDR3, as DNA: TGTGCCAGCAGTTACCGGGACAGGGACCCCTACGAGCAGTACTTC. It is translated as CASSYRDRDPYEQYF. The rearrangement uses TRBV7-8 and TRBJ2-7, with 9 bases fitting TRBD1. V lost 6 bases, J lost 2 bases, and 8 bases stayed unmatched. The length of the CDR3 is 15 residues. Germline CDR1 SGHVS, CDR2 FQNEAQ.

The chain employs TRBV19 and TRBJ2-4; TRBD2 aligns across 10 bases. V shed 3 bases and J 0 bases; nucleotides not matched to a gene: 2. This CDR3 has 16 residues. In germline, CDR1 is LNHDA, CDR2 SQIVND (reference sequence). The DNA for the CDR3 is TGTGCCAGTAGTATCACTAGCGGGGTAGCCAAAAACATTCAGTACTTC. Residues: CASSITSGVAKNIQYF.

The J gene is TRBJ1-6, the V gene TRBV5-1; D not resolved. The CDR3 is 14 amino acids. V lost 1 base and J lost 7, with 9 bases in between. CDR1 and CDR2 from the germline V gene are SGHRS and YFSETQ. The CDR3 sequence is CASSLLAENSPLHF. In DNA form, the CDR3 reads TGCGCCAGCAGCTTGTTAGCTGAAAATTCACCCCTCCACTTT.

CDR3 sequence reads: CASSNRIRTADQPQHF. The CDR3 nucleotides are TGTGCCAGCAGCAACCGAATCAGGACAGCGGATCAGCCCCAGCATTTT. V usage is TRBV21-1 and J usage is TRBJ1-5; TRBD1, the table's D call, lacks a check against the DNA. TRBV21-1 is a documented pseudogene. CDR3 length equals 16 residues.